The 15 T cell receptor beta chains given below trace back to one sample, sequenced in a study of blood T cell repertoires in COVID-19. The table came from immunoSEQ multiplex PCR; TCRdb's copy has only in-frame clones and leaves some out. The data contain hundreds of thousands of clones, 90% of them singletons. Sequences were obtained from peripheral blood. Every receptor here comes from a woman aged 40-49 years with COVID-19, enrolled during active disease.

The chain carries TRBV7-3 and TRBJ2-5, with 8 positions matching TRBD1. Losses at the gene ends were 3 bases for V and 5 bases for J; bases not matched to a gene: 8. This CDR3 comprises 15 residues. CDR1 is SGHTA, CDR2 FQGTGA, per germline. CDR3 sequence reads: CASSFVQGARETQYF. The CDR3 nucleotides read TGTGCCAGCAGCTTTGTTCAGGGGGCGAGGGAGACCCAGTACTTC.

The chain uses TRBV3-1 (or the pseudogene TRBV3-2) and TRBJ1-4; perhaps TRBD1 as D (5 bases). The CDR3 length is 14 residues. Trimming pared 5 bases from V and 4 bases from J, leaving 11 bases between. Germline-derived CDR1 and CDR2 are LGHDT and YNNKEL (reference sequence). The CDR3 sequence is CASSGDSFNEKLFF. Here the CDR3 DNA reads TGTGCCAGCAGCGGAGACAGCTTTAATGAAAAACTGTTTTTT.

The V gene is TRBV7-2, the J gene TRBJ1-2, with D uncertain. The CDR3 runs to 12 residues. Germline-derived CDR1 and CDR2 are SGHTA and FQGNSA. V lost 2 bases and J lost 4, with 5 bases in between. CDR3 amino acids: CASSLRRYGYTF. Written as DNA, the CDR3 is TGTGCCAGCAGCTTACGTCGCTATGGCTACACCTTC.

The chain links TRBV25-1 to TRBJ1-6, with D uncertain. V gave up 5 bases and J gave up 10 bases, with 18 bases separating them. The CDR3 totals 15 residues. Germline CDR1 is MGHDK and CDR2 is SYGVNS. Here the CDR3 reads CASSFAGVKESPLHF. CDR3 coding DNA: TGTGCCAGCAGTTTCGCGGGAGTCAAGGAGTCACCCCTCCACTTT.

The rearrangement joins TRBV5-1 to TRBJ1-1; TRBD1 might be the D (5 bases). CDR1 is SGHRS, CDR2 YFSETQ, per germline. Trimming pared 5 bases from V and 1 base from J, leaving 9 bases between. The CDR3 consists of 13 residues. CDR3: CASRRDGNTEAFF. CDR3 DNA: TGCGCCAGCAGGCGGGACGGGAACACTGAAGCTTTCTTT. Using reference TRBV5-1 and TRBJ1-1 for the parts outside the CDR3, the full variable domain is KAGVTQTPRYLIKTRGQQVTLSCSPISGHRSVSWYQQTPGQGLQFLFEYFSETQRNKGNFPGRFSGRQFSNSRSEMNVSTLELGDSALYLCASRRDGNTEAFFGQGTRLTVV.

The rearrangement joins TRBV15 to TRBJ2-3; D perhaps matches TRBD2 (6 bases). Looked up from germline, CDR1 is LNHNV and CDR2 is YYDKDF (reference sequence). Trimming took 7 bases from V and 6 from J, leaving 14 bases between them. The CDR3 has 13 amino acids. The CDR3 loop reads CATTGGGWDTQYF. The CDR3 nucleotides are TGTGCCACCACCGGGGGAGGATGGGATACGCAGTATTTT.

On this clone itself: No DNA is shown, since the ends of the CDR3 on it are uncertain; the CDR3 is the one TCRdb lists. The V call is TRBV19, the J call TRBJ2-3; TRBD2 is the table's D call and was not checked against the DNA. Germline V gene lookup returns CDR1 LNHDA and CDR2 SQIVND (reference sequence). From its first to its last residue, the CDR3 has 11 amino acids. The CDR3 reads CASTSGDTQYF.

The chain joins TRBV5-1 to TRBJ2-1, with 9 bases fitting TRBD1. This CDR3 is built from 14 residues. CDR1 and CDR2 (germline): SGHRS, YFSETQ. Trimming removed 5 bases from V and 6 bases from J; junction bases left unmatched: 6. For the CDR3, the DNA is TGCGCCAGCAGGGTAGGGACAGGGTTCAATGAGCAGTTCTTC. Translating it yields CASRVGTGFNEQFF.

The chain uses TRBV18 and TRBJ1-6, with 10 bases lining up with TRBD1. The CDR3 runs to 18 residues. Germline V lookup: CDR1 KGHSH, CDR2 LQKENI. V was clipped by 3 bases and J by 7 bases; unmatched bases: 12. CDR3 loop: CASSPSSGTGERNSPLHF. The CDR3 DNA follows: TGTGCCAGCTCACCCTCCTCCGGGACAGGGGAGAGGAATTCACCCCTCCACTTT.

The chain links TRBV30 to TRBJ1-6, with 7 bases aligning to TRBD1. CDR1 GTSNPN and CDR2 SVGIG come from the germline V gene (reference sequence). V was clipped by 3 bases and J by 5 bases; unmatched bases: 4. This CDR3 is 14 amino acids long. Written as DNA, the CDR3 is TGTGCCTGGAGGGGACAGTCTAATAATTCACCCCTCCACTTT. Its translation is CAWRGQSNNSPLHF.

This chain connects TRBV29-1 to TRBJ1-1, with D uncertain. Germline V lookup: CDR1 SQVTM, CDR2 ANQGSEA. This CDR3 comprises 10 residues. Trimming took 7 bases from V and 11 from J, leaving 14 bases between them. The CDR3 here is CSAESTGAFF. The CDR3 DNA is TGCAGCGCGGAAAGTACGGGGGCTTTCTTT.

The gene calls are TRBV7-8 and TRBJ2-2, with a weak D call TRBD1 (5 bases). This CDR3 has 16 amino acids. Trimming pared 4 bases from V and 4 bases from J, leaving 16 bases between. The germline V gene encodes CDR1 SGHVS and CDR2 FQNEAQ. CDR3 residues: CASSSTRQRLTGELFF. For the CDR3, the DNA is TGTGCCAGCAGCTCAACGCGACAGAGACTCACCGGGGAGCTGTTTTTT.

The gene calls are TRBV19 and TRBJ2-3, with a possible D match to TRBD2 (6 bases). Germline CDR1 reads LNHDA; CDR2 reads SQIVND (reference sequence). The CDR3 runs 18 residues. The V gene lost 7 bases and the J gene lost 1 base, with 24 bases spanning the gap. The CDR3 is CASMGSVLSGPGTDTQYF. CDR3 sequence (DNA): TGTGCCAGTATGGGGTCGGTGTTGAGCGGGCCCGGCACAGATACGCAGTATTTT. Combining the CDR3 with reference TRBV19 and TRBJ2-3 gives the whole variable domain DGGITQSPKYLFRKEGQNVTLSCEQNLNHDAMYWYRQDPGQGLRLIYYSQIVNDFQKGDIAEGYSVSREKKESFPLTVTSAQKNPTAFYLCASMGSVLSGPGTDTQYFGPGTRLTVL.

The chain links TRBV29-1 to TRBJ2-5, with a tentative D call TRBD2 (5 bases). Germline-derived CDR1 and CDR2 are SQVTM and ANQGSEA. The CDR3 covers 13 residues. V lost 5 bases and J 4 bases, leaving 14 bases between the germline ends. In DNA, the CDR3 is TGCAGCGTTCCGACTCTCGCGGGAGAGACCCAGTACTTC. Translated: CSVPTLAGETQYF. The variable domain in full, with the rest retrieved from reference TRBV29-1 and TRBJ2-5, is SAVISQKPSRDICQRGTSLTIQCQVDSQVTMMFWYRQQPGQSLTLIATANQGSEATYESGFVIDKFPISRPNLTFSTLTVSNMSPEDSSIYLCSVPTLAGETQYFGPGTRLLVL.

The chain joins TRBV7-2 to TRBJ1-6, with 9 positions matching TRBD1. The CDR3 sequence is 15 residues long. V gave up 5 bases and J gave up 7 bases; unmatched junction bases: 6. CDR1 SGHTA and CDR2 FQGNSA come from the germline V gene. CDR3 in amino acids: CASSPDRGWNSPLHF. The CDR3 DNA reads TGTGCCAGCAGCCCGGACAGGGGCTGGAATTCACCCCTCCACTTT.